This TCR beta chain was sequenced in a study of T-cell reconstitution after alpha-beta-depleted transplantation in children. Findings and limits, study-wide: Reportedly, only several hundred clones from non-depleted graft cells drove alpha-beta T-cell counts at about two months. T-cell counts and diversity at one year following transplant were attributed mainly to newly produced T cells.

V gave up 10 bases and J gave up 5 bases, with 18 bases separating them. The CDR3 runs to 14 residues. Germline CDR1 reads LNHDA; CDR2 reads SQIVND (reference sequence). This clonotype was picked up one time. Antigen specificity is unknown. TCRbeta library construction was performed incorporating unique molecular identifiers. In TCRdb, the PCR reads were re-called with MiXCR into one record per CDR3 protein. Of about 310,000 distinct CDR3 sequences listed, about a quarter are singletons. Material: PBMCs, mostly from graft donor cells, obtained 180 days after TCRalphabeta/CD19-depleted stem cell transplant. The TCR comes from a male patient younger than 18 who had a stem cell transplant for acute lymphoblastic leukemia, so the T cells may come from the graft donor. The genes are TRBV19 and TRBJ1-5; D may be TRBD1 (5 bases). CDR3 amino acids: CATALDIFYQPQHF. The CDR3 coding sequence is TGTGCCACCGCTTTGGACATCTTTTATCAGCCCCAGCATTTT.